The entry that follows covers one T cell receptor beta chain sequence. The antigen is not known. This CDR3 comprises 13 residues. The V gene end was trimmed by 6 bases and the J gene end by 1 base; junction bases not matched to a gene: 3. CDR1 and CDR2 (germline): DFQATT, SNEGSKA (reference sequence). Regions amplified from RNA transcripts were the TCR beta CDR3 regions. TCR CDR3 underwent first-round RT-PCR with the HTBI primer set. TCRdb reanalysed the multiplex PCR reads using MiXCR and keeps one entry per CDR3 protein. The sample has about 480,000 distinct CDR3 sequences; 13% to 15% are singletons. PBMCs were collected from a roughly 9.7 ml volume of fresh peripheral blood. The sample originates from a study of T cells in Graves' hyperthyroidism and ophthalmopathy. The study, taken as a whole, reports: Most thyroid clonotypes that were expanded above 0.001 also turned up in blood.

This TCR was sampled from a woman aged 18-35 years with Graves' hyperthyroidism. This rearrangement joins TRBV20-1 to TRBJ2-7; 10 nucleotides match TRBD1. What was sequenced was blood. The CDR3 spells CSAGTGDSYEQYF. In DNA form, the CDR3 reads TGCAGTGCCGGGACAGGGGATTCCTACGAGCAGTACTTC.